The 18 T cell receptor beta chains presented below share a single source sample, sequenced in a study of T cells in localized non-small cell lung cancer (dated by TCRdb to the early 2020s). Library generation was performed with the immunoSEQ multiplex PCR assay. This immuneACCESS table, as held by TCRdb, lists in-frame sequences with V and J called but not all clones. Of the missing ones, under half trace to an unresolved V gene in checked studies; the others have no known cause. The sample table holds around 79,000 clones, of which over 60% were seen once. The ten most abundant clones make up roughly 19% of the sample. The material sequenced was PBMCs, taken before any cancer treatment. The origin of the receptors is a man aged 35 to 69 with stage II squamous cell lung carcinoma.

The chain links TRBV7-2 to TRBJ2-7, with unresolved D. Trimming shortened V by 5 bases and J by 0 bases, and 14 bases separated the two germline ends. The germline CDR1 and CDR2 sequences are SGHTA and FQGNSA. This CDR3 has 15 amino acids. CDR3 region: CASSPRVYPSYEQYF. In DNA form, the CDR3 reads TGTGCCAGCAGCCCCCGGGTCTACCCCTCCTACGAGCAGTACTTC.

The chain recombines TRBV18 with TRBJ2-1; 8 positions match TRBD2. Germline V gives CDR1 KGHSH, CDR2 LQKENI. The CDR3 covers 17 residues. Trimming cost V 3 bases and J 7 bases; bases outside gene matches: 14. Here the CDR3 DNA reads TGTGCCAGCTCACCGCCTAGCGGGTTCTCCAGCATGAATGAGCAGTTCTTC. Its translation: CASSPPSGFSSMNEQFF.

This chain links TRBV27 with TRBJ2-6, with D perhaps matching TRBD1 or TRBD2 (6 bases each). Germline V gene data show CDR1 as MNHEY and CDR2 as SMNVEV (reference sequence). Trimming removed 6 bases at V and 0 bases at J, with 12 bases between. This CDR3 has 16 amino acids. The CDR3 DNA follows: TGTGCCAGCAGCCCTGGAGGGGGCTCTGGGGCCAACGTCCTGACTTTC. It is translated as CASSPGGGSGANVLTF.

The rearrangement links TRBV5-1 to TRBJ2-3; D gene uncertain. CDR1 is SGHRS, CDR2 YFSETQ, per germline. This CDR3 comprises 15 residues. V shed 5 bases and J shed 0 bases, with 13 bases lying between them. The CDR3 DNA reads TGCGCCAGCAGTCAACTTGGGTCTAGCACAGATACGCAGTATTTT. Translating gives CASSQLGSSTDTQYF.

The sample holds a few counts of this clone. The chain uses TRBV15 and TRBJ2-5; TRBD1 aligns across 8 bases. The CDR3 loop spans 14 amino acids. Looked up from germline, CDR1 is LNHNV and CDR2 is YYDKDF (reference sequence). Germline trimming cut 2 bases from V and 4 bases from J; bases unmatched to any gene: 3. The CDR3 spells CATSRLRGRETQYF. The CDR3 DNA follows: TGTGCCACCAGCAGACTCAGGGGGCGAGAGACCCAGTACTTC.

This clone was counted between two and nine times. This rearrangement joins TRBV2 to TRBJ2-4; 9 bases align to TRBD2. With 5 bases clipped from V and 5 bases from J, the junction kept 7 bases outside the gene matches. Germline V lookup: CDR1 SNHLY, CDR2 FYNNEI. The CDR3 is 15 amino acids. CDR3 coding DNA: TGTGCCAGCAGTCCTCTAGCGGGGATTCAAAACATTCAGTACTTC. Protein sequence: CASSPLAGIQNIQYF.

This sequence joins TRBV6-4 and TRBJ2-2; D remains ambiguous. Trimming pared 0 bases from V and 1 base from J, leaving 6 bases between. CDR3 size: 15 residues. Germline V gene sequence: CDR1 MRHNA, CDR2 SNTAGT. CDR3 sequence reads: CASSDSIQNTGELFF. The DNA for the CDR3 is TGTGCCAGCAGTGACTCGATACAGAACACCGGGGAGCTGTTTTTT.

This chain joins TRBV19 and TRBJ2-5; 7 bases are a match to TRBD2. The CDR3 has 15 amino acids. CDR1 and CDR2 (germline): LNHDA, SQIVND (reference sequence). V was clipped by 8 bases and J by 5 bases; unmatched bases: 14. Here the CDR3 reads CASGETSDFEETQYF. CDR3 sequence (DNA): TGTGCCAGTGGGGAAACTAGCGATTTTGAGGAGACCCAGTACTTC.

The CDR3 loop reads CASSYSLAGGYEQYF. The CDR3 region has the DNA TGTGCCAGCAGTTACTCGCTTGCAGGGGGTTACGAGCAGTACTTC. This sequence joins TRBV6-5 and TRBJ2-7; 7 bases map to TRBD1. Trimming at V came to 0 bases and at J to 4 bases, leaving 6 bases not matched to a gene. Per the germline V gene, CDR1 is MNHEY and CDR2 is SVGAGI. This CDR3 has 15 residues.

This chain's CDR3 is CASSLGEGGQTQYF. CDR3 DNA sequence: TGTGCCAGCAGCTTGGGCGAGGGCGGGCAGACCCAGTACTTC. The chain joins TRBV5-6 to TRBJ2-5, with D tentatively TRBD2 (5 bases). V lost 0 bases and J lost 6, with 12 bases in between. The CDR3 is made up of 14 amino acids. Germline V lookup: CDR1 SGHDT, CDR2 YYEEEE.

This sequence joins TRBV6-1 and TRBJ1-6; TRBD1 agrees at 10 bases. J was trimmed by 9 bases and V by 6 bases; bases with no gene match: 5. Per germline, CDR1 MNHNS and CDR2 SASEGT. The CDR3 runs 14 residues. This CDR3 reads CASRDRGNGSPLHF. The DNA of the CDR3 is TGTGCCAGCAGGGACAGGGGGAATGGTTCACCCCTCCACTTT.

The V call is TRBV6-1, the J call TRBJ2-5; 7 nucleotides line up with TRBD2. Trimming at V came to 6 bases and at J to 3 bases, leaving 10 bases not matched to a gene. In germline, CDR1 is MNHNS, CDR2 SASEGT. The CDR3 covers 15 residues. This chain's CDR3 is CASRSGAGLEETQYF. CDR3 sequence (DNA): TGTGCCAGCAGGAGCGGAGCGGGGCTCGAAGAGACCCAGTACTTC.

The chain uses TRBV9 and TRBJ2-1; D may correspond to TRBD1 or TRBD2 (7 bases each). Germline-derived CDR1 and CDR2 are SGDLS and YYNGEE. The CDR3 consists of 17 residues. The V end lost 3 bases, the J end lost 3 bases, and 19 bases lay between the germline ends. Here the CDR3 reads CASSAATRGGNYNEQFF. CDR3 nucleotides: TGTGCCAGCAGCGCCGCTACCAGGGGGGGAAACTACAATGAGCAGTTCTTC.

This chain joins TRBV5-1 and TRBJ2-1; unclear D gene. This CDR3 region has 13 residues. Trimming shortened V by 0 bases and J by 9 bases, and 10 bases separated the two germline ends. Germline CDR1 SGHRS, CDR2 YFSETQ. Here the CDR3 reads CASSLAPRGEQFF. Written as DNA, the CDR3 is TGCGCCAGCAGCTTGGCACCCCGAGGTGAGCAGTTCTTC.

The CDR3 protein is CASSQRSHNEQFF. CDR3 in DNA: TGTGCCAGCAGCCAACGGTCTCACAATGAGCAGTTCTTC. The rearrangement links TRBV14 to TRBJ2-1; no clear D. Germline CDR1 reads SGHDN; CDR2 reads FVKESK. This CDR3 contains 13 residues. V was pared by 2 bases and J by 5 bases, with 7 bases between. The variable domain in full, completed from reference TRBV14 and TRBJ2-1, reads EAGVTQFPSHSVIEKGQTVTLRCDPISGHDNLYWYRRVMGKEIKFLLHFVKESKQDESGMPNNRFLAERTGGTYSTLKVQPAELEDSGVYFCASSQRSHNEQFFGPGTRLTVL.

The chain joins TRBV9 to TRBJ2-3; TRBD2 agrees at 8 bases. The ends lost 2 bases at V and 6 bases at J; junction bases unmatched: 11. The CDR3 spans 16 residues. Germline-derived CDR1 and CDR2 are SGDLS and YYNGEE. The CDR3 loop is CASSVQAGVSGDTQYF. The CDR3 DNA reads TGTGCCAGCAGCGTTCAAGCGGGGGTTTCTGGGGATACGCAGTATTTT.

This CDR3 reads CASSLTINTEAFF. Written as DNA, the CDR3 is TGTGCCAGCAGCTTAACCATTAACACTGAAGCTTTCTTT. The J gene is TRBJ1-1, the V gene TRBV7-3; D not resolved. Germline values: CDR1 SGHTA, CDR2 FQGTGA. The CDR3 spans 13 residues. V was cut by 0 bases and J by 2 bases, with 4 bases left in between.

The rearrangement joins TRBV18 to TRBJ2-4; unclear D gene. This CDR3 contains 14 residues. CDR1 and CDR2 from the germline V gene are KGHSH and LQKENI. Trimming removed 3 bases at V and 8 bases at J, with 14 bases between. The CDR3 loop is CASSPYEERHIQYF. The CDR3 bases are TGTGCCAGCTCACCTTATGAAGAGAGGCACATTCAGTACTTC.